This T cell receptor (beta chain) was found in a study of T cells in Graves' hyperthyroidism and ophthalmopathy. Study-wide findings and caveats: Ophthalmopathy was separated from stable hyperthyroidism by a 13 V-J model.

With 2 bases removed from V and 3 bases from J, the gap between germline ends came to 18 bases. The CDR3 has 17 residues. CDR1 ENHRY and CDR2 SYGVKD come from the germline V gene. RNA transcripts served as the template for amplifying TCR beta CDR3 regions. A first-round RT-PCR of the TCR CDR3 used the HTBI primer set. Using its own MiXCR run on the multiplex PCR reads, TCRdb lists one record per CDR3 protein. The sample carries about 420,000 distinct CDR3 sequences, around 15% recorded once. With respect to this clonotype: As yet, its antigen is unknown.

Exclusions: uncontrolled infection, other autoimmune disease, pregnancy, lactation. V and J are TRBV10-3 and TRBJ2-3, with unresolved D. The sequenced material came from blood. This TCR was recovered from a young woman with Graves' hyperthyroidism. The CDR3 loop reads CAISELGSSRGTDTQYF. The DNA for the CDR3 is TGTGCCATCAGTGAGCTCGGATCATCGCGAGGTACAGATACGCAGTATTTT.